One sample yielded the 29 T cell receptor beta chains listed below, sequenced in a study of cytomegalovirus exposure and HLA in healthy donors. TCRdb keeps only in-frame clones here, not all; method: immunoSEQ multiplex PCR. In the table there are 250,000 to 350,000 clones, approximately 90% of which are singletons. The sequencing input was PBMCs. Receptor source: a young woman in good health and CMV-seronegative.

The chain carries TRBV5-6 and TRBJ2-1; D perhaps matches TRBD1 (5 bases). The V end was cut by 0 bases, the J end by 4 bases, with 14 bases between. Germline lookup yields CDR1 SGHDT and CDR2 YYEEEE. The CDR3 is 16 residues long. The CDR3, as DNA: TGTGCCAGCAGCTTGGCCGCAGGGATGATGTACAATGAGCAGTTCTTC. Translation gives CASSLAAGMMYNEQFF.

The rearrangement uses TRBV11-2 and TRBJ1-5; D not certain. Deletions cut 6 bases from V and 0 bases from J, with 6 bases between. CDR3 size: 13 residues. Germline V gene lookup returns CDR1 SGHAT and CDR2 FQNNGV. The DNA for the CDR3 is TGTGCCAGCAGTTATTTTAGCAATCAGCCCCAGCATTTT. Its translation: CASSYFSNQPQHF.

The V gene is TRBV7-9, the J gene TRBJ1-2; D remains unclear. V was shortened by 2 bases and J by 6 bases, with 16 bases between the two germline ends. CDR1 is SEHNR and CDR2 is FQNEAQ in the germline V gene (reference sequence). CDR3 length: 15 amino acids. CDR3 region: CASSLWNVAGDGYTF. CDR3 nucleotides: TGTGCCAGCAGCTTATGGAACGTGGCGGGAGATGGCTACACCTTC.

CDR3 bases: TGTGCCAGCAGCGTAGCCCCGGAGGGCCTCAATGAGCAGTTCTTC. It codes for CASSVAPEGLNEQFF. The chain joins TRBV9 to TRBJ2-1, with D possibly being TRBD2 (6 bases). The ends were cut back, 0 bases at V and 6 bases at J, with 13 bases in the middle. There are 15 residues in the CDR3. Germline V gives CDR1 SGDLS, CDR2 YYNGEE. The variable domain in full, completed from reference TRBV9 and TRBJ2-1, reads DSGVTQTPKHLITATGQRVTLRCSPRSGDLSVYWYQQSLDQGLQFLIQYYNGEERAKGNILERFSAQQFPDLHSELNLSSLELGDSALYFCASSVAPEGLNEQFFGPGTRLTVL.

The rearrangement links TRBV5-6 to TRBJ1-5; 11 bases are a match to TRBD1. The CDR3 sequence is 16 residues long. Looked up from germline, CDR1 is SGHDT and CDR2 is YYEEEE. V trimming: 4 bases; J trimming: 5 bases; junction bases outside the gene matches: 8. This CDR3 is CASSLMGDRGYQPQHF. CDR3 in DNA: TGTGCCAGCAGCCTCATGGGGGACAGGGGGTATCAGCCCCAGCATTTT.

This clone has more than one count but fewer than ten. The chain is built from TRBV5-1 and TRBJ2-3; 7 bases agree with TRBD2. The germline gives CDR1 SGHRS, CDR2 YFSETQ. The CDR3 sequence is 15 residues long. V lost 3 bases, J lost 1 base, and 5 bases stayed unmatched. The chain's CDR3 is CASSSDTSGTDTQYF. CDR3 bases: TGCGCCAGCAGCTCGGATACTAGCGGCACAGATACGCAGTATTTT.

The chain couples TRBV6-5 to TRBJ2-7; D not certain. This CDR3 contains 16 residues. The V and J ends lost 4 bases and 7 bases respectively, with 23 bases between them. CDR1 is MNHEY and CDR2 is SVGAGI in the germline V gene. CDR3 residues: CASSLDPAVLNGEQYF. DNA for the CDR3: TGTGCCAGCAGTTTAGACCCGGCCGTACTTAACGGGGAGCAGTACTTC.

V is TRBV28 and J is TRBJ1-1; D is unresolved. The V gene's germline CDR1 is MDHEN and CDR2 SYDVKM. The CDR3 totals 11 residues. V dropped 11 bases and J dropped 0 bases, with 7 bases sitting between them. CDR3 DNA sequence: TGTGCCGCGGCGGTGAACACTGAAGCTTTCTTT. It specifies CAAAVNTEAFF.

The rearrangement joins TRBV12-5 to TRBJ2-7, with 7 bases aligning to TRBD2. The CDR3 is 15 residues long. Per the germline V gene, CDR1 is LGHNT and CDR2 is FRNRAP. V trimming: 6 bases; J trimming: 1 base; junction bases outside the gene matches: 9. The CDR3 sequence: CASGSQAGASYEQYF. CDR3 nucleotides: TGTGCTAGTGGGTCCCAGGCGGGAGCGTCCTACGAGCAGTACTTC.

The V gene is TRBV7-3, the J gene TRBJ2-1; 7 positions match TRBD2. CDR1 SGHTA and CDR2 FQGTGA come from the germline V gene. The CDR3 runs 12 residues. V shed 5 bases and J 9 bases; nucleotides not matched to a gene: 4. CDR3 amino acids: CASSRREGEQFF. The DNA for the CDR3 is TGTGCCAGCAGCCGTAGGGAGGGTGAGCAGTTCTTC.

The chain uses TRBV28 and TRBJ2-3; 10 bases agree with TRBD1. The V gene end was trimmed by 4 bases and the J gene end by 3 bases; junction bases not matched to a gene: 4. Per the germline V gene, CDR1 is MDHEN and CDR2 is SYDVKM. This CDR3 has 15 amino acids. CDR3 bases: TGTGCCAGCAGTTGGGGGACAGGGGTGACAGATACGCAGTATTTT. Amino acid sequence: CASSWGTGVTDTQYF.

This chain links TRBV5-1 with TRBJ2-1; possible D gene TRBD1, 6 bases. V lost 4 bases to trimming and J lost 8 bases, with 22 bases between them. CDR1 and CDR2 (germline): SGHRS, YFSETQ. This CDR3 comprises 16 residues. The CDR3 loop is CASSPAEARGSYEQFF. The CDR3 DNA reads as TGCGCCAGCAGCCCGGCTGAGGCGAGGGGGAGTTATGAGCAGTTCTTC.

The V gene is TRBV7-2, the J gene TRBJ1-2; D call uncertain. The CDR3 is 13 residues long. The V gene lost 6 bases and the J gene lost 7 bases, with 15 bases spanning the gap. Per the germline V gene, CDR1 is SGHTA and CDR2 is FQGNSA. The CDR3 sequence is CASSWERDFGYTF. In nucleotides, the CDR3 is TGTGCCAGCAGTTGGGAGAGGGATTTTGGCTACACCTTC.

The chain joins TRBV2 to TRBJ2-7; 8 bases line up with TRBD2. Per the germline V gene, CDR1 is SNHLY and CDR2 is FYNNEI. The V and J ends lost 3 bases and 5 bases, in that order; junction bases with no gene match: 6. The CDR3 has 14 residues. CDR3 protein: CASSESRGGNEQYF. For the CDR3, the DNA is TGTGCCAGCAGTGAGAGTCGGGGGGGGAACGAGCAGTACTTC.

The chain carries TRBV6-6 and TRBJ2-7, with D possibly being TRBD1 (6 bases). The CDR3 spans 12 residues. Looked up from germline, CDR1 is MNHNY and CDR2 is SVGAGI (reference sequence). V gave up 6 bases and J gave up 7 bases, with 13 bases separating them. This chain's CDR3 is CASSLGGPEQYF. As DNA, the CDR3 is TGTGCCAGCAGCTTAGGGGGTCCAGAGCAGTACTTC.

This rearrangement joins TRBV5-4 to TRBJ2-7, with 7 bases matching TRBD1. CDR1 is SGHNT and CDR2 is YYREEE in the germline V gene (reference sequence). Unmatched junction bases numbered 4, after V lost 0 bases and J lost 1 base. The CDR3 has 15 amino acids. The DNA for the CDR3 is TGTGCCAGCAGCTTGGTCTCGGACAGGTCCTACGAGCAGTACTTC. Residues: CASSLVSDRSYEQYF.

The chain is built from TRBV27 and TRBJ2-2; a possible D gene is TRBD2 (6 bases). The CDR3 runs to 15 residues. V lost 3 bases and J 0 bases, leaving 8 bases between the germline ends. From germline, CDR1 is MNHEY and CDR2 SMNVEV (reference sequence). The CDR3 reads CASSFSGANTGELFF. In nucleotides, the CDR3 is TGTGCCAGCAGTTTCTCGGGGGCGAACACCGGGGAGCTGTTTTTT.

The V call is TRBV28, the J call TRBJ2-5; perhaps TRBD2 as D (6 bases). The CDR3 spans 14 residues. CDR1 is MDHEN and CDR2 is SYDVKM in the germline V gene. V was trimmed by 7 bases and J by 5 bases, leaving 17 bases between them. CDR3 loop: CASTRGWVGETQYF. DNA of the CDR3: TGTGCCAGCACCCGGGGGTGGGTTGGGGAGACCCAGTACTTC.

V gene TRBV18 combines with J gene TRBJ2-7; 12 bases align to TRBD2. CDR3 size: 14 residues. Trimming removed 3 bases from V and 6 bases from J; junction bases left unmatched: 3. CDR1 and CDR2 (germline): KGHSH, LQKENI. The CDR3 region has the DNA TGTGCCAGCTCACCCGGACTAGCGGGAAGCGAGCAGTACTTC. Its protein is CASSPGLAGSEQYF.

The CDR3 loop reads CASSGGEETQYF. CDR3 nucleotides: TGTGCCAGCAGTGGGGGGGAGGAGACCCAGTACTTC. The chain combines TRBV6-6 with TRBJ2-5; 7 nucleotides line up with TRBD2. The CDR3 spans 12 residues. J gave up 5 bases and V 5 bases, and 2 bases lay outside the gene matches. Germline V gives CDR1 MNHNY, CDR2 SVGAGI (reference sequence).

The rearrangement links TRBV29-1 to TRBJ1-4, with D maybe TRBD1 (5 bases). The CDR3 length is 12 residues. Trimming took 6 bases from V and 6 from J, leaving 11 bases between them. The germline V gene encodes CDR1 SQVTM and CDR2 ANQGSEA. The CDR3 region is CSVGAGYEKLFF. The CDR3, as DNA: TGCAGCGTAGGGGCGGGGTATGAAAAACTGTTTTTT.

The rearrangement joins TRBV19 to TRBJ2-7; D is perhaps TRBD2 (6 bases). CDR1 and CDR2 from the germline V gene are LNHDA and SQIVND (reference sequence). Trimming removed 9 bases at V and 6 bases at J, with 18 bases between. This CDR3 spans 13 amino acids. CDR3 residues: CASARGETGEQYF. CDR3 coding DNA: TGTGCCAGCGCGCGGGGCGAGACGGGCGAGCAGTACTTC.

V and J are TRBV7-6 and TRBJ2-3; 7 bases fit TRBD2. After removal of 5 bases from V and 1 base from J, the junction contained 6 bases not matched to a gene. The CDR3 extends over 15 amino acids. Germline lookup yields CDR1 SGHVS and CDR2 FNYEAQ. The CDR3 DNA sequence: TGTGCCAGCAGCCGGGACTACCAAGGCACAGATACGCAGTATTTT. Translation: CASSRDYQGTDTQYF. Based on the CDR3 plus reference TRBV7-6 and TRBJ2-3, the full variable domain is GAGVSQSPRYKVTKRGQDVALRCDPISGHVSLYWYRQALGQGPEFLTYFNYEAQQDKSGLPNDRFSAERPEGSISTLTIQRTEQRDSAMYRCASSRDYQGTDTQYFGPGTRLTVL.

V usage is TRBV4-2 and J usage is TRBJ2-7; D perhaps matches TRBD1 (5 bases). Per germline, CDR1 LGHNA and CDR2 YNFKEQ. The CDR3 sequence is 12 residues long. The V end lost 1 base, the J end lost 6 bases, and 7 bases lay between the germline ends. Written as DNA, the CDR3 is TGTGCCAGCAGCCAAGTTAGGGGCGAGCAGTACTTC. It encodes CASSQVRGEQYF.

This clone was picked up one time. V is TRBV7-2 and J is TRBJ2-1; 8 nucleotides agree with TRBD2. There are 16 residues in the CDR3. J lost 6 bases, V lost 1 base, and 8 bases had no gene match. Per germline, CDR1 SGHTA and CDR2 FQGNSA. The CDR3 coding sequence is TGTGCCAGCAGCTTAGGTTCCGGGACTAGGAGCAATGAGCAGTTCTTC. Translation: CASSLGSGTRSNEQFF. Based on the CDR3 plus reference TRBV7-2 and TRBJ2-1, the full variable domain is GAGVSQSPSNKVTEKGKDVELRCDPISGHTALYWYRQSLGQGLEFLIYFQGNSAPDKSGLPSDRFSAERTGGSVSTLTIQRTQQEDSAVYLCASSLGSGTRSNEQFFGPGTRLTVL.

V gene TRBV29-1 combines with J gene TRBJ2-5; D gene ambiguous. This CDR3 has 14 residues. V was clipped by 0 bases and J by 3 bases, with 11 bases between them. Germline CDR1 is SQVTM and CDR2 is ANQGSEA. The CDR3 protein is CSVEEAASKETQYF. CDR3 coding DNA: TGCAGCGTTGAAGAAGCCGCTTCAAAAGAGACCCAGTACTTC.

The V and J genes are TRBV28 and TRBJ1-2; TRBD1 matches at 7 bases. V trimming: 2 bases; J trimming: 6 bases; junction bases outside the gene matches: 0. The CDR3 spans 12 residues. In germline, CDR1 is MDHEN, CDR2 SYDVKM. In DNA, the CDR3 is TGTGCCAGCAGTTTACAGGGGGATGGCTACACCTTC. This codes for CASSLQGDGYTF.

The sample holds one count of this clone. The chain uses TRBV6-1 and TRBJ1-5; D is unresolved. V was shortened by 5 bases and J by 8 bases, with 10 bases between the two germline ends. The germline V gene encodes CDR1 MNHNS and CDR2 SASEGT. CDR3 length: 12 residues. DNA for the CDR3: TGTGCCAGCAGTCCCGGGAACAAGCCCCAGCATTTT. Its translation is CASSPGNKPQHF.

This clone was counted at least ten times. The V and J genes are TRBV13 and TRBJ2-1, with TRBD2 matching 7 bases. After removal of 6 bases from V and 3 bases from J, the junction contained 8 bases not matched to a gene. Germline CDR1 and CDR2: PRHDT and FYEKMQ (reference sequence). This CDR3 is 15 amino acids long. Here the CDR3 DNA reads TGTGCCAGCAGGTCTAGCGGCGAGTACTACAATGAGCAGTTCTTC. It yields the protein CASRSSGEYYNEQFF.